This T cell receptor beta chain was sequenced during a study of shared clonotypes between healthy human individuals. TCRdb keeps only in-frame clones here, not all; method: immunoSEQ multiplex PCR. Of around 1.4 million clones in the sample, about 98.5% were seen once. The CDR3 spans 15 residues. The trim removed 4 bases at V and 7 bases at J, leaving 10 bases unmatched. Germline loops: CDR1 SGHVS, CDR2 FQNEAQ. The source material was naive CD4+ T cells sorted from blood. This sample's subset: CD45RA+ positively selected. The V and J genes are TRBV7-8 and TRBJ2-1, with 7 bases lining up with TRBD1. This TCR came from a man younger than 45 in good health. The CDR3 is CASSSSTGNLNEQFF. For the CDR3, the DNA is TGTGCCAGCAGCTCGTCGACAGGGAACCTAAATGAGCAGTTCTTC.